The 16 T cell receptor beta chains reported below all come from one sample, sequenced in a study of blood T cell repertoires in COVID-19. Generated by immunoSEQ multiplex PCR, the TCRdb table keeps only in-frame clones and is missing some. The sample yields a few hundred thousand clones, around 86% seen once. Sequenced: peripheral blood. The receptors here all came from a man in his forties or fifties with acute or convalescent COVID-19.

V is TRBV5-1 and J is TRBJ2-2; TRBD1 matches at 9 bases. V gave up 3 bases and J gave up 6 bases; unmatched junction bases: 9. CDR3 size: 16 residues. From germline, CDR1 is SGHRS and CDR2 YFSETQ. CDR3 nucleotides: TGCGCCAGCAGCTCAAACAGGGGGCGCATCGCCGGGGAGCTGTTTTTT. Residues: CASSSNRGRIAGELFF.

The rearrangement uses TRBV7-7 and TRBJ1-3, with 8 bases fitting TRBD1. The CDR3 has 15 amino acids. Germline values: CDR1 SSHAT, CDR2 FNYEAQ (reference sequence). Trimming at V came to 5 bases and at J to 0 bases, leaving 3 bases not matched to a gene. The CDR3 region has the DNA TGTGCCAGCAGCGCCGACAGGGGCTCTGGAAACACCATATATTTT. Translated: CASSADRGSGNTIYF.

V gene TRBV11-2 combines with J gene TRBJ1-5; D may be TRBD1 (6 bases). Germline values: CDR1 SGHAT, CDR2 FQNNGV. Trimming took 0 bases from V and 9 from J, leaving 6 bases between them. This CDR3 contains 12 residues. Here the CDR3 reads CASSLEGGPQHF. In DNA form, the CDR3 reads TGTGCCAGCAGCTTAGAAGGGGGGCCCCAGCATTTT.

V gene TRBV19 combines with J gene TRBJ2-4; D is unclear. The CDR3 runs 12 residues. Deletions cut 1 base from V and 8 bases from J, with 6 bases between. Germline CDR1 is LNHDA and CDR2 is SQIVND (reference sequence). In DNA, the CDR3 is TGTGCCAGTAGTATAGGGTCAGACATTCAGTACTTC. Translated: CASSIGSDIQYF.

The chain employs TRBV5-1 and TRBJ1-4, with TRBD1 as a possible D gene (5 bases). This CDR3 has 15 amino acids. V lost 0 bases and J lost 4, with 10 bases in between. The germline V gene encodes CDR1 SGHRS and CDR2 YFSETQ. The CDR3 DNA follows: TGCGCCAGCAGCTTGGCCGGGGGGGATAATGAAAAACTGTTTTTT. Translation gives CASSLAGGDNEKLFF.

The V call is TRBV6-1, the J call TRBJ2-1, with D possibly matching TRBD2 (7 bases). Germline loops: CDR1 MNHNS, CDR2 SASEGT. V lost 1 base and J lost 8, with 21 bases in between. The CDR3 runs to 17 residues. Here the CDR3 DNA reads TGTGCCAGCAGTGAAGGGGGCGGGGGCCCCCTCTTGGATGAGCAGTTCTTC. Protein: CASSEGGGGPLLDEQFF.

The chain recombines TRBV29-1 with TRBJ1-1, with D perhaps TRBD1 (6 bases). This CDR3 has 12 residues. The germline CDR1 and CDR2 sequences are SQVTM and ANQGSEA. V dropped 6 bases and J dropped 1 base, with 9 bases sitting between them. The chain's CDR3 is CSVQGSNTEAFF. The CDR3 bases are TGCAGCGTCCAGGGGTCGAACACTGAAGCTTTCTTT.

The chain is built from TRBV7-2 and TRBJ1-2; 7 bases line up with TRBD1. Germline V gene data show CDR1 as SGHTA and CDR2 as FQGNSA. V lost 4 bases and J lost 2; bases outside the gene matches: 7. CDR3 length: 15 amino acids. Here the CDR3 DNA reads TGTGCCAGCAGCTCAAGGACAGGCCCGAACTATGGCTACACCTTC. Translated, it gives CASSSRTGPNYGYTF.

This clone was seen just once. This sequence joins TRBV5-4 and TRBJ2-6; 7 positions agree with TRBD2. Germline loops: CDR1 SGHNT, CDR2 YYREEE (reference sequence). The CDR3 has 17 amino acids. Trimming cost V 4 bases and J 3 bases; bases outside gene matches: 10. In nucleotides, the CDR3 is TGTGCCAGCAGCCCGGGAGGTACAGTCGGTGGGGCCAACGTCCTGACTTTC. This translates into CASSPGGTVGGANVLTF. The full variable domain, completed using reference TRBV5-4 and TRBJ2-6, is ETGVTQSPTHLIKTRGQQVTLRCSSQSGHNTVSWYQQALGQGPQFIFQYYREEENGRGNFPPRFSGLQFPNYSSELNVNALELDDSALYLCASSPGGTVGGANVLTFGAGSRLTVL.

The gene calls are TRBV6-5 and TRBJ1-5; D might be TRBD1 (6 bases). Germline lookup yields CDR1 MNHEY and CDR2 SVGAGI. Trimming took 0 bases from V and 6 from J, leaving 9 bases between them. The CDR3 consists of 14 residues. CDR3 nucleotides: TGTGCCAGCAGTTACTCTAAACAGGGTCAGCCCCAGCATTTT. It specifies CASSYSKQGQPQHF.

The V and J genes are TRBV3-1 (or the pseudogene TRBV3-2) and TRBJ2-1; 7 nucleotides match TRBD2. V trimming: 1 base; J trimming: 7 bases; junction bases outside the gene matches: 7. CDR3 length equals 15 residues. Germline values: CDR1 LGHDT, CDR2 YNNKEL (reference sequence). The DNA for the CDR3 is TGTGCCAGCAGCCAAGGGGCGGTAGCGGGTAATGAGCAGTTCTTC. This sequence encodes CASSQGAVAGNEQFF.

The rearrangement joins TRBV3-1 (or the pseudogene TRBV3-2) to TRBJ1-1; D unclear. The CDR3 extends over 13 amino acids. Per the germline V gene, CDR1 is LGHDT and CDR2 is YNNKEL (reference sequence). V was pared by 0 bases and J by 9 bases, with 11 bases between. Here the CDR3 DNA reads TGTGCCAGCAGCCAAGATGAGGCATTGAAAGCTTTCTTT. This encodes CASSQDEALKAFF.

CDR3 amino acids: CASSYVTGGREQYF. The CDR3 coding sequence is TGTGCCAGCAGTTACGTGACAGGGGGTCGCGAGCAGTACTTC. The J gene is TRBJ2-7, the V gene TRBV6-2 or TRBV6-3; the match to TRBD1 covers 9 bases. The junction had 5 bases not matched to a gene; V was cut back by 2 bases and J by 6 bases. This CDR3 spans 14 amino acids. Germline V CDR1 and CDR2: MNHEY, SVGEGT.

J is TRBJ1-2 and V is TRBV18, with TRBD1 identical over 7 bases. The trim removed 4 bases at V and 8 bases at J, leaving 13 bases unmatched. The CDR3 contains 15 residues. Germline lookup yields CDR1 KGHSH and CDR2 LQKENI. The CDR3 reads CASSHGQEGLLGYTF. The CDR3 DNA is TGTGCCAGCTCACACGGACAGGAAGGCCTCCTGGGCTACACCTTC. The entire variable domain, with the rest obtained from reference TRBV18 and TRBJ1-2, is as follows: NAGVMQNPRHLVRRRGQEARLRCSPMKGHSHVYWYRQLPEEGLKFMVYLQKENIIDESGMPKERFSAEFPKEGPSILRIQQVVRGDSAAYFCASSHGQEGLLGYTFGSGTRLTVV.

This clone was counted a single time. The rearrangement links TRBV10-1 to TRBJ1-2, with D possibly being TRBD1 (5 bases). Germline V CDR1 and CDR2: WNHNN, SYGVQD (reference sequence). Trimming removed 2 bases from V and 6 bases from J, with 10 bases in between. The CDR3 loop spans 13 amino acids. The CDR3 nucleotides read TGCGCCAGCAGTGAGAAGGCAGGGAATGGCTACACCTTC. Translation: CASSEKAGNGYTF.

The CDR3 loop is CATGTGGSSYNEQFF. CDR3 bases: TGTGCCACCGGTACCGGGGGGAGCTCCTACAATGAGCAGTTCTTC. This chain links TRBV24-1 with TRBJ2-1; 7 positions match TRBD2. This CDR3 has 15 residues. Germline V lookup: CDR1 KGHDR, CDR2 SFDVKD. With 9 bases clipped from V and 0 bases from J, the junction kept 7 bases outside the gene matches.